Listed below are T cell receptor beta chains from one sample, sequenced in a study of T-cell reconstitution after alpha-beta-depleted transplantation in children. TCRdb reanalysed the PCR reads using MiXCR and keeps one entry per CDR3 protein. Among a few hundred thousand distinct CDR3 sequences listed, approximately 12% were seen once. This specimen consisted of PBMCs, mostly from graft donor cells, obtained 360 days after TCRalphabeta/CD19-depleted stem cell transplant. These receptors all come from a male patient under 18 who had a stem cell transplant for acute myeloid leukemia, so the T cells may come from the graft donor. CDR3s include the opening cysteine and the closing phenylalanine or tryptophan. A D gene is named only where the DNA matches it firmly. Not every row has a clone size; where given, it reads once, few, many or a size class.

cdr3_aa: CASSFGRGNTEAFF
cdr3_nt: TGCGCCAGCAGCTTCGGGAGGGGGAACACTGAAGCTTTCTTT
v_call: TRBV5-1
clone_size: many
d_call: NA
j_call: TRBJ1-1

cdr3_aa: CASSRGLAGLNEQFF
cdr3_nt: TGCGCCAGCAGCCGGGGACTAGCGGGACTAAATGAGCAGTTCTTC
v_call: TRBV4-3
clone_size: many
d_call: TRBD2
j_call: TRBJ2-1

cdr3_aa: CASSLSGLKYF
cdr3_nt: TGCGCCAGCAGCTTGTCCGGGTTGAAGTACTTC
v_call: TRBV5-1
clone_size: few
d_call: NA
j_call: TRBJ2-7

cdr3_aa: CASSSAGTRGETQYF
cdr3_nt: TGTGCCAGCAGTTCGGCCGGGACTAGAGGAGAGACCCAGTACTTC
v_call: TRBV6-5
clone_size: NA
d_call: TRBD2
j_call: TRBJ2-5

cdr3_aa: CASSLRTGTYTHYEQYF
cdr3_nt: TGTGCCAGCAGTTTAAGGACCGGGACCTATACCCACTACGAGCAGTACTTC
v_call: TRBV12-3/TRBV12-4
clone_size: few
d_call: NA
j_call: TRBJ2-7

cdr3_aa: CASSLTGADNSPLHF
cdr3_nt: TGTGCCAGCAGTTTAACAGGGGCCGATAATTCACCCCTCCACTTT
v_call: TRBV28
clone_size: NA
d_call: TRBD1
j_call: TRBJ1-6

cdr3_aa: CSALYSETQYF
cdr3_nt: TGCAGTGCCCTATATTCAGAGACCCAGTACTTC
v_call: TRBV20-1
clone_size: few
d_call: NA
j_call: TRBJ2-5

cdr3_aa: CAWSHLASGRVFSYNEQFF
cdr3_nt: TGTGCCTGGAGCCACCTGGCTAGCGGGAGGGTTTTCTCCTACAATGAGCAGTTCTTC
v_call: TRBV30
clone_size: few
d_call: TRBD2
j_call: TRBJ2-1

cdr3_aa: CSAGTGGDEAFF
cdr3_nt: TGCAGCGCCGGGACAGGAGGAGACGAAGCTTTCTTT
v_call: TRBV29-1
clone_size: NA
d_call: TRBD1
j_call: TRBJ1-1

cdr3_aa: CASSLETGRSYNEQFF
cdr3_nt: TGTGCCAGCAGTTTAGAGACAGGGCGCTCCTACAATGAGCAGTTCTTC
v_call: TRBV28
clone_size: NA
d_call: TRBD1
j_call: TRBJ2-1

cdr3_aa: CASSLGSAGYHGEQYF
cdr3_nt: TGCGCCAGCAGCTTGGGATCGGCAGGGTATCACGGCGAGCAGTACTTC
v_call: TRBV5-1
clone_size: many
d_call: NA
j_call: TRBJ2-7

cdr3_aa: CASSLEGQFSNQPQHF
cdr3_nt: TGTGCCAGCAGCTTAGAGGGTCAGTTCAGCAATCAGCCCCAGCATTTT
v_call: TRBV7-8
clone_size: few
d_call: NA
j_call: TRBJ1-5